Following are 17 T cell receptor beta chains from one sample sequenced in a study of blood T cell repertoires in COVID-19. Sequenced by immunoSEQ multiplex PCR; TCRdb stores in-frame clones only, minus some. Of about 230,000 clones listed, about 88% are singletons. The source material was peripheral blood. Receptors originate from a woman aged 55 to 70 with acute or convalescent COVID-19.

The chain links TRBV27 to TRBJ2-5; 11 positions match TRBD1. Unmatched junction bases numbered 8, after V lost 6 bases and J lost 2 bases. Germline V lookup: CDR1 MNHEY, CDR2 SMNVEV (reference sequence). CDR3 size: 16 residues. CDR3 coding DNA: TGTGCCAGCAGCTTTAGGACAGGGGGCCGGCAAGAGACCCAGTACTTC. This gives the protein CASSFRTGGRQETQYF.

This chain connects TRBV7-9 to TRBJ1-6, with 9 bases identical to TRBD1. The V gene end was trimmed by 5 bases and the J gene end by 13 bases; junction bases not matched to a gene: 12. The CDR3 is made up of 15 amino acids. Germline CDR1 reads SEHNR; CDR2 reads FQNEAQ (reference sequence). The CDR3 coding sequence is TGTGCCAGCAGCCCAGGAGGGACAGGGCAGGGCCCCCTCCACTTT. This sequence encodes CASSPGGTGQGPLHF.

The V and J genes are TRBV19 and TRBJ2-6; TRBD2 aligns across 7 bases. The germline V gene encodes CDR1 LNHDA and CDR2 SQIVND (reference sequence). The CDR3 loop spans 14 amino acids. V gave up 10 bases and J gave up 2 bases; unmatched junction bases: 5. The CDR3 nucleotides read TGTGCCATCTCCCGGGAGGCTGGGGCCAACGTCCTGACTTTC. This sequence encodes CAISREAGANVLTF.

This clone showed up just once. The J gene is TRBJ2-7, the V gene TRBV3-1 (or the pseudogene TRBV3-2); D unclear. Germline V gives CDR1 LGHDT, CDR2 YNNKEL (reference sequence). This CDR3 is 15 amino acids long. V dropped 0 bases and J dropped 5 bases, with 14 bases sitting between them. The CDR3: CASSQDVRQSHEQYF. In nucleotides, the CDR3 is TGTGCCAGCAGCCAAGATGTGAGACAATCTCACGAGCAGTACTTC.

The chain uses TRBV4-2 and TRBJ1-6, with D perhaps TRBD1 (5 bases). The CDR3 runs to 16 residues. The ends were cut back, 3 bases at V and 7 bases at J, with 16 bases in the middle. CDR1 and CDR2 from the germline V gene are LGHNA and YNFKEQ. This CDR3 is CASSQELAGGNSPLHF. CDR3 nucleotides: TGTGCCAGCAGCCAGGAACTTGCTGGGGGGAATTCACCCCTCCACTTT.

This rearrangement joins TRBV19 to TRBJ2-7, with a possible D match to TRBD1 (6 bases). Trimming took off 3 bases at V and 2 bases at J, with 14 bases between the two ends. The CDR3 spans 15 residues. Germline V CDR1 and CDR2: LNHDA, SQIVND (reference sequence). CDR3 in DNA: TGTGCCAGTAGTATCGCTCCCAGGGGCGCCTACGAGCAGTACTTC. Its translation is CASSIAPRGAYEQYF.

The chain has TRBV7-2 and TRBJ2-5, with TRBD2 matching 12 bases. The germline gives CDR1 SGHTA, CDR2 FQGNSA. The CDR3 sequence is 16 residues long. V trimming: 2 bases; J trimming: 5 bases; junction bases outside the gene matches: 6. CDR3 residues: CASSLRLAGVWETQYF. The DNA for the CDR3 is TGTGCCAGCAGCTTAAGACTAGCGGGAGTGTGGGAGACCCAGTACTTC.

The chain employs TRBV18 and TRBJ1-3; D gene unclear. CDR1 is KGHSH and CDR2 is LQKENI in the germline V gene. This CDR3 is built from 15 residues. V was cut by 3 bases and J by 0 bases, with 9 bases left in between. The CDR3 loop is CASSPDTHSGNTIYF. For the CDR3, the DNA is TGTGCCAGCTCACCCGACACCCACTCTGGAAACACCATATATTTT.

J is TRBJ1-1 and V is TRBV30, with 7 bases matching TRBD1. The CDR3 runs 15 residues. V gave up 2 bases and J gave up 2 bases; unmatched junction bases: 8. CDR1 GTSNPN and CDR2 SVGIG come from the germline V gene (reference sequence). The CDR3 region has the DNA TGTGCCTGGAGTTTAAAAGGGGGCAGAAACACTGAAGCTTTCTTT. This encodes CAWSLKGGRNTEAFF.

The rearrangement links TRBV30 to TRBJ2-2, with D perhaps TRBD1 (6 bases). Looked up from germline, CDR1 is GTSNPN and CDR2 is SVGIG (reference sequence). This CDR3 is 16 amino acids long. V was shortened by 0 bases and J by 5 bases, with 16 bases between the two germline ends. In nucleotides, the CDR3 is TGTGCCTGGAGTGTACTAAGAACAGGGCGGACCGGGGAGCTGTTTTTT. Translated, it gives CAWSVLRTGRTGELFF.

The V and J genes are TRBV7-2 and TRBJ2-1; 11 positions agree with TRBD2. Germline loops: CDR1 SGHTA, CDR2 FQGNSA. The CDR3 runs to 14 residues. V lost 6 bases, J lost 4 bases, and 2 bases stayed unmatched. The CDR3 spells CASSLAGGYNEQFF. CDR3 in DNA: TGTGCCAGCAGTCTAGCGGGAGGATACAATGAGCAGTTCTTC. The variable domain in full, completed from reference TRBV7-2 and TRBJ2-1, reads GAGVSQSPSNKVTEKGKDVELRCDPISGHTALYWYRQSLGQGLEFLIYFQGNSAPDKSGLPSDRFSAERTGGSVSTLTIQRTQQEDSAVYLCASSLAGGYNEQFFGPGTRLTVL.

CDR3 protein: CASSKGLPGETQYF. CDR3 DNA sequence: TGTGCCAGCAGCAAGGGACTCCCCGGGGAGACCCAGTACTTC. The J gene is TRBJ2-5, the V gene TRBV7-8; D may be TRBD2 (6 bases). The germline CDR1 and CDR2 sequences are SGHVS and FQNEAQ. The CDR3 covers 14 residues. Trimming removed 5 bases from V and 5 bases from J, with 15 bases in between.

The chain employs TRBV13 and TRBJ2-4; 7 bases fit TRBD1. V lost 5 bases to trimming and J lost 1 base; unmatched junction nucleotides: 2. This CDR3 has 14 amino acids. Germline lookup yields CDR1 PRHDT and CDR2 FYEKMQ (reference sequence). The CDR3 nucleotides read TGTGCCAGCAGCCCACAGGGGGCCAAAAACATTCAGTACTTC. This encodes CASSPQGAKNIQYF.

The V gene is TRBV7-9, the J gene TRBJ1-5; D is unclear. Germline V gene sequence: CDR1 SEHNR, CDR2 FQNEAQ (reference sequence). With 2 bases removed from V and 1 base from J, the gap between germline ends came to 15 bases. This CDR3 spans 17 amino acids. The CDR3 region is CASSLSEGSFSNQPQHF. The CDR3 DNA sequence: TGTGCCAGCAGCTTATCGGAGGGATCGTTCAGCAATCAGCCCCAGCATTTT.

V and J are TRBV19 and TRBJ1-5; TRBD1 might be the D (5 bases). This CDR3 is built from 14 residues. The V end lost 3 bases, the J end lost 3 bases, and 9 bases lay between the germline ends. Germline V gene sequence: CDR1 LNHDA, CDR2 SQIVND (reference sequence). The CDR3 sequence: CASSISTDNQPQHF. The CDR3 DNA reads TGTGCCAGTAGTATTTCGACAGACAATCAGCCCCAGCATTTT.

This chain joins TRBV7-9 and TRBJ2-1; D remains unclear. From germline, CDR1 is SEHNR and CDR2 FQNEAQ (reference sequence). With 5 bases removed from V and 10 bases from J, the gap between germline ends came to 12 bases. The CDR3 covers 12 residues. The CDR3 sequence: CASSPLMGEQFF. DNA of the CDR3: TGTGCCAGCAGCCCATTAATGGGCGAGCAGTTCTTC.

The rearrangement joins TRBV30 to TRBJ2-7; the D gene is possibly TRBD1 (6 bases). The germline CDR1 and CDR2 sequences are GTSNPN and SVGIG (reference sequence). This CDR3 has 15 amino acids. Trimming removed 7 bases at V and 3 bases at J, with 22 bases between. Here the CDR3 reads CASGHGARPDYEQYF. The CDR3 DNA is TGTGCCTCGGGACACGGTGCCCGCCCTGACTACGAGCAGTACTTC.